This T cell receptor beta chain was identified in a study of OX40 agonist ivuxolimab in advanced cancers. Study overall: Mean age roughly 65 years, range roughly 20 to 85; 82.7% male. Study-level results: CD4+ T cells averaged fewer expanded clones than CD8+ T cells.

TCRdb keeps only in-frame clones here, not all; method: immunoSEQ multiplex PCR. The table shows more than 60,000 clones, with about 88% occurring only once. Germline loops: CDR1 MNHNS, CDR2 SASEGT. The V segment lost 4 bases and the J segment 6 bases; nucleotides outside the gene matches: 6. There are 15 residues in the CDR3. To note about this clone: Its antigen is not identified.

A history of autoimmune disease or systemic immunosuppression excluded patients. The starting material was CD4+ or CD8+ T cells sorted from blood, obtained in a trial of the OX40 agonist ivuxolimab. The TCR originated in an adult with an advanced solid tumor such as melanoma, head and neck, liver or kidney cancer. The genes are TRBV6-1 and TRBJ2-1; 10 bases are a match to TRBD2. The chain's CDR3 is CASSVAGGLSNEQFF. As DNA, the CDR3 is TGTGCCAGCAGTGTAGCGGGGGGCCTGAGCAATGAGCAGTTCTTC.